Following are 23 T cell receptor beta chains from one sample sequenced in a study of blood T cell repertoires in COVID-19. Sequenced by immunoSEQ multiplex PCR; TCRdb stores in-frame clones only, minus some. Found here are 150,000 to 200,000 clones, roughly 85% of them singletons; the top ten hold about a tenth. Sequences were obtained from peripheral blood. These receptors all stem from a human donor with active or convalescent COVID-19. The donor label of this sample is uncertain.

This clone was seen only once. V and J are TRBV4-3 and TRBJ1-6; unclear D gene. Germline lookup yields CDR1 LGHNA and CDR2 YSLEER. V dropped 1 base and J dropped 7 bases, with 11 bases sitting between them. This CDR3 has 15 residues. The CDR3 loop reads CASSQVGVRNSPLHF. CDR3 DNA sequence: TGCGCCAGCAGCCAAGTCGGGGTAAGAAATTCACCCCTCCACTTT.

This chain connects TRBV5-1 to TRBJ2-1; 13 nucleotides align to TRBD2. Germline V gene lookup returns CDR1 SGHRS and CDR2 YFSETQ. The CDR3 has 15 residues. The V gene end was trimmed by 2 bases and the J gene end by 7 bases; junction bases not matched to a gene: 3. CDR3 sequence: CASSFGLAGVNEQFF. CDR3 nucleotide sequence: TGCGCCAGCAGCTTCGGACTAGCGGGAGTAAATGAGCAGTTCTTC.

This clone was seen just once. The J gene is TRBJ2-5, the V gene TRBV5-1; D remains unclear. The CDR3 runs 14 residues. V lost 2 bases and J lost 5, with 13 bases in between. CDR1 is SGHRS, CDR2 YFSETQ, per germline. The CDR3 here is CASSLGVSLETQYF. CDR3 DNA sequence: TGCGCCAGCAGCTTAGGAGTCTCATTGGAGACCCAGTACTTC.

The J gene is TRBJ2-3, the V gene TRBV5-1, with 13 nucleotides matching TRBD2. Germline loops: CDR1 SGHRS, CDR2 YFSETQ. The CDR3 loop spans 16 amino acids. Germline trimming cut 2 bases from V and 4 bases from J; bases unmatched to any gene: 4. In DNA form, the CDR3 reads TGCGCCAGCAGCTTCACTAGCGGGGGGGCGGCAGATACGCAGTATTTT. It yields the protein CASSFTSGGAADTQYF. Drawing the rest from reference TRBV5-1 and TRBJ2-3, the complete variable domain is KAGVTQTPRYLIKTRGQQVTLSCSPISGHRSVSWYQQTPGQGLQFLFEYFSETQRNKGNFPGRFSGRQFSNSRSEMNVSTLELGDSALYLCASSFTSGGAADTQYFGPGTRLTVL.

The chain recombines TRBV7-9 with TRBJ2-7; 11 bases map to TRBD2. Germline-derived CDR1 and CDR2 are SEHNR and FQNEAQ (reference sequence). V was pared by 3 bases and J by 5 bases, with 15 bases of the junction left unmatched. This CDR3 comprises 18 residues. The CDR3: CASSLGGIAGGPINEQYF. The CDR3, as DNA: TGTGCCAGCAGCTTGGGGGGGATAGCGGGAGGGCCGATAAACGAGCAGTACTTC.

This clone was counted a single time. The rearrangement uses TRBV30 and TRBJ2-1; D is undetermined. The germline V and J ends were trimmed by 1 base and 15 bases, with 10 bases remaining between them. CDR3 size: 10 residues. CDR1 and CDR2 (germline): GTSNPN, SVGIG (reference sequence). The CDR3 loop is CAWSGGSVFF. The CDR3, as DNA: TGTGCCTGGAGTGGCGGTAGTGTGTTCTTC.

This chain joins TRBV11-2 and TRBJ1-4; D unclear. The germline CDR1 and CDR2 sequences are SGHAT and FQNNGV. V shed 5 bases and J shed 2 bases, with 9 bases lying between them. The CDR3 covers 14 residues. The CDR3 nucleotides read TGTGCCAGCAGCCCGGGTCAGACTAATGAAAAACTGTTTTTT. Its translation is CASSPGQTNEKLFF.

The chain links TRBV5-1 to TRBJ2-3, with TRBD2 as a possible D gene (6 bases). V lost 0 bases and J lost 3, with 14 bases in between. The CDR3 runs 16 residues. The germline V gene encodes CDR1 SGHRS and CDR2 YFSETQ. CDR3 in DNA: TGCGCCAGCAGCTTGGCCCGGACTACCAAAACAGATACGCAGTATTTT. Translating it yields CASSLARTTKTDTQYF.

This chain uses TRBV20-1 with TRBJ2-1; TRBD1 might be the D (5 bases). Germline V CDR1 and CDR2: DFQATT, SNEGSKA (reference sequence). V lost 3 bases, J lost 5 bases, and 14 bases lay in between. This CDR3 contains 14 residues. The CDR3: CSASFPLGDNEQFF. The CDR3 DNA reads TGCAGTGCTAGTTTTCCCCTAGGGGACAATGAGCAGTTCTTC.

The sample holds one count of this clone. DNA of the CDR3: TGTGCCATCAGACCGGACAGTTATTGGAACACCATATATTTT. Protein: CAIRPDSYWNTIYF. V is TRBV10-3 and J is TRBJ1-3; tentatively, D is TRBD1 (6 bases). This CDR3 is built from 14 residues. V gave up 6 bases and J gave up 7 bases, with 16 bases separating them. CDR1 and CDR2 from the germline V gene are ENHRY and SYGVKD.

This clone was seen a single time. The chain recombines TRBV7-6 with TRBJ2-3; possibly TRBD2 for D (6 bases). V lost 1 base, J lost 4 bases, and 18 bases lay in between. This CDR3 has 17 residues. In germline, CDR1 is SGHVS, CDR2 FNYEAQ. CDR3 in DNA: TGTGCCAGCAGCTTAGGGGCGGCCGCGGGGTTGTCAGATACGCAGTATTTT. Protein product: CASSLGAAAGLSDTQYF.

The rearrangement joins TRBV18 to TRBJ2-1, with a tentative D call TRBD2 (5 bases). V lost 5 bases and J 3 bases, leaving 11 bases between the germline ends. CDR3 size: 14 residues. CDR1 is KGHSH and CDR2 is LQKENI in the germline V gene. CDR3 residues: CASSSDLFYNEQFF. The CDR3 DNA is TGTGCCAGCTCATCGGACTTGTTCTACAATGAGCAGTTCTTC.

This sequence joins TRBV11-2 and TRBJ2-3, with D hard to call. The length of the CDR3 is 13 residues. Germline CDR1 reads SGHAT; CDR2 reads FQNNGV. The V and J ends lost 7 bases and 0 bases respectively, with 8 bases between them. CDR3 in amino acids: CASTSPSTDTQYF. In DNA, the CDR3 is TGTGCCAGCACCAGTCCTAGCACAGATACGCAGTATTTT. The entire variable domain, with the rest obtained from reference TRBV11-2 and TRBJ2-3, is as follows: EAGVAQSPRYKIIEKRQSVAFWCNPISGHATLYWYQQILGQGPKLLIQFQNNGVVDDSQLPKDRFSAERLKGVDSTLKIQPAKLEDSAVYLCASTSPSTDTQYFGPGTRLTVL.

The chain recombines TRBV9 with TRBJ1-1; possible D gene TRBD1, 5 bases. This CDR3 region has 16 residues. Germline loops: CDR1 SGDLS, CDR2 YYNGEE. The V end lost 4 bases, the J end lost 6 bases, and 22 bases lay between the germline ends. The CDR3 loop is CASSPSGGMGFAEAFF. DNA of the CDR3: TGTGCCAGCAGCCCATCCGGGGGGATGGGGTTCGCTGAAGCTTTCTTT.

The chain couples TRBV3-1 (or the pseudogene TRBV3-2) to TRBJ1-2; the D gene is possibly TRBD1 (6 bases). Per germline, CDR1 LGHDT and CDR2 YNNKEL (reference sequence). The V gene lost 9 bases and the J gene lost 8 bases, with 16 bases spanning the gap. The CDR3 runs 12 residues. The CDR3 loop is CARVGGGQGYTF. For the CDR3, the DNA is TGTGCCAGGGTTGGCGGGGGCCAGGGCTACACCTTC.

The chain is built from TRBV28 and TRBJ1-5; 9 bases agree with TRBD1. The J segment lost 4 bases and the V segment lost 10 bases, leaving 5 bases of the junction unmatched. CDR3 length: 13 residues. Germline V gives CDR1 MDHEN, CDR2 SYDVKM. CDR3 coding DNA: TGTGCCACCCATGGACAGGGGAATCAGCCCCAGCATTTT. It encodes CATHGQGNQPQHF.

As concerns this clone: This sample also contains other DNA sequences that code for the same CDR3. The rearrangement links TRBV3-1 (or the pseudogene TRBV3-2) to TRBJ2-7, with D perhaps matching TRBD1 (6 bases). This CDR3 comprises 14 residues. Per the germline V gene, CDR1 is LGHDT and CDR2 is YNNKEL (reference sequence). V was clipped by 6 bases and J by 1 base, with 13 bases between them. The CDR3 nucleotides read TGTGCCAGCAGTCAAATGGGACAATCCTACGAGCAGTACTTC. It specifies CASSQMGQSYEQYF.

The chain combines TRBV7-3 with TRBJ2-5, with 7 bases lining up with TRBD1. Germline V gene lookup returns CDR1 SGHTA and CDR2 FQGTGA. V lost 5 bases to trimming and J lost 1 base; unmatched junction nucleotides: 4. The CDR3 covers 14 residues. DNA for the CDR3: TGTGCCAGCAGCCCTAGGGACAGCCAAGAGACCCAGTACTTC. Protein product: CASSPRDSQETQYF.

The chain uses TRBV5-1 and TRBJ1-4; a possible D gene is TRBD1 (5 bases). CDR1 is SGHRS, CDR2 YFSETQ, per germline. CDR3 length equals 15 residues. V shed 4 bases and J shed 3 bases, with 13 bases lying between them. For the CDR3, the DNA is TGCGCCAGCAGCCTTTCCCAGGGATCTAATGAAAAACTGTTTTTT. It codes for CASSLSQGSNEKLFF.

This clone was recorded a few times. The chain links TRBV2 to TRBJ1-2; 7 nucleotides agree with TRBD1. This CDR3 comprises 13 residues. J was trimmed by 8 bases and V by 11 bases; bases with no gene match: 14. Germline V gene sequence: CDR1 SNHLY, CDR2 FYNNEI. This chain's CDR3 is CARKLRQGGGYTF. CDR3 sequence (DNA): TGTGCCCGCAAGCTTAGACAGGGAGGCGGCTACACCTTC. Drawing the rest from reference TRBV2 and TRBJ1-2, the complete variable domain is EPEVTQTPSHQVTQMGQEVILRCVPISNHLYFYWYRQILGQKVEFLVSFYNNEISEKSEIFDDQFSVERPDGSNFTLKIRSTKLEDSAMYFCARKLRQGGGYTFGSGTRLTVV.

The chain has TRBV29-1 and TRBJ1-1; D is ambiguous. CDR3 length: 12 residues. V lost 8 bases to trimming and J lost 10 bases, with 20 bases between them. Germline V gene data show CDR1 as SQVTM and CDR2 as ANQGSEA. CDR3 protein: CSLEKGKRGAFF. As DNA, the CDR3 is TGCAGCCTCGAGAAAGGGAAGCGGGGAGCTTTCTTT.

The CDR3 region is CASSWGAGVEQYF. The CDR3 region has the DNA TGTGCCAGCAGCTGGGGAGCGGGAGTCGAGCAGTACTTC. The chain is built from TRBV11-1 and TRBJ2-7, with 8 bases matching TRBD2. The V gene end was trimmed by 4 bases and the J gene end by 6 bases; junction bases not matched to a gene: 5. Per the germline V gene, CDR1 is SGHAT and CDR2 is FQDESV (reference sequence). The CDR3 contains 13 residues. Full variable domain (outside the CDR3, taken from reference TRBV11-1 and TRBJ2-7): EAEVAQSPRYKITEKSQAVAFWCDPISGHATLYWYRQILGQGPELLVQFQDESVVDDSQLPKDRFSAERLKGVDSTLKIQPAELGDSAMYLCASSWGAGVEQYFGPGTRLTVT.

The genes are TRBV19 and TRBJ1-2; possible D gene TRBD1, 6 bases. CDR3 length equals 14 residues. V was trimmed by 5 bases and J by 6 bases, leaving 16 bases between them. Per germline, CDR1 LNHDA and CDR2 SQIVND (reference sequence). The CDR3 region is CASSARGAGNGYTF. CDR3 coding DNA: TGTGCCAGTAGTGCTCGGGGGGCAGGGAATGGCTACACCTTC.